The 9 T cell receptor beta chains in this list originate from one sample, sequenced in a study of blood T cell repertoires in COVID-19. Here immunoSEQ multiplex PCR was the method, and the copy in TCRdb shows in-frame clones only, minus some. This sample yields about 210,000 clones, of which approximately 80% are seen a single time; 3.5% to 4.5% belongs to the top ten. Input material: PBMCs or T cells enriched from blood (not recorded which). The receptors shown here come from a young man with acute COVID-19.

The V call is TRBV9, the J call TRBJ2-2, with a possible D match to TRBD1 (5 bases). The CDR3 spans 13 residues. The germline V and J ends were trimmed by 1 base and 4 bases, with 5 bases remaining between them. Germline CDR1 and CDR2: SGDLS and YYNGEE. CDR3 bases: TGTGCCAGCAGCGTAACAGGCACCGGGGAGCTGTTTTTT. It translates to CASSVTGTGELFF.

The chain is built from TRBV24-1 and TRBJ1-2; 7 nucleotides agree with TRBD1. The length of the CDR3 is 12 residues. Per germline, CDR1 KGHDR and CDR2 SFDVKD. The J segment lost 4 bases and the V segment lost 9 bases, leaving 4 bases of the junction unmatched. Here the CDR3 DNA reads TGTGCCACCTGGGACAGAGCCTATGGCTACACCTTC. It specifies CATWDRAYGYTF.

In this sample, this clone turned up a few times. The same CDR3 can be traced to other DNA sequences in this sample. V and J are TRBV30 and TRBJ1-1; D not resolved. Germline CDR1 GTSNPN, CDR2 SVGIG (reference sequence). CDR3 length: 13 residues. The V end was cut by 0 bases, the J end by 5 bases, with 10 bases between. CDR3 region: CAWSVSQRTEAFF. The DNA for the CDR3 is TGTGCCTGGAGTGTTTCCCAGAGGACTGAAGCTTTCTTT.

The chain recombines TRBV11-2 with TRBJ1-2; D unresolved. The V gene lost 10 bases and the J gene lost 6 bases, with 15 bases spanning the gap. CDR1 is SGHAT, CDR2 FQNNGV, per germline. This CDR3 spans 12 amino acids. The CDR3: CATARVYNGYTF. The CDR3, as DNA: TGTGCCACCGCGAGGGTTTATAATGGCTACACCTTC.

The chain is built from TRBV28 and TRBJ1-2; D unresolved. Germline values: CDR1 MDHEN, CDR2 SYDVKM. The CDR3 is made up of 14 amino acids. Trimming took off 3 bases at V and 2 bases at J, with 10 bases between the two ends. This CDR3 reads CASSFRQANYGYTF. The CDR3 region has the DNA TGTGCCAGCAGTTTTCGCCAGGCGAACTATGGCTACACCTTC.

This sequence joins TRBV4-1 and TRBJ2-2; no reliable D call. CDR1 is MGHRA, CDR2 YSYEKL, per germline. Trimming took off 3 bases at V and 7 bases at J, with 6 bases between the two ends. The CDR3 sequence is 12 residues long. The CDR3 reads CASSHTYGELFF. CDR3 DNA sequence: TGCGCCAGCAGCCATACTTACGGGGAGCTGTTTTTT.

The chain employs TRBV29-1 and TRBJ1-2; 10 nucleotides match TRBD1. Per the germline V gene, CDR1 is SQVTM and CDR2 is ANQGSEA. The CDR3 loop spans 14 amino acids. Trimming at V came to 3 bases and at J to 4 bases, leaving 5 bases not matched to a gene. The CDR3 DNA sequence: TGCAGCGTTGAGGTTGGGGACAGGGGCTATGGCTACACCTTC. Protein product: CSVEVGDRGYGYTF.

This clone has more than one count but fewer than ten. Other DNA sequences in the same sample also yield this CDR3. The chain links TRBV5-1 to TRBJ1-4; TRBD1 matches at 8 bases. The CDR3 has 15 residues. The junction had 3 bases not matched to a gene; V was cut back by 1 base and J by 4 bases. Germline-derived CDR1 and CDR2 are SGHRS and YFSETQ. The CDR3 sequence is CASSLRGQDNEKLFF. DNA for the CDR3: TGCGCCAGCAGCTTGCGGGGACAGGATAATGAAAAACTGTTTTTT.

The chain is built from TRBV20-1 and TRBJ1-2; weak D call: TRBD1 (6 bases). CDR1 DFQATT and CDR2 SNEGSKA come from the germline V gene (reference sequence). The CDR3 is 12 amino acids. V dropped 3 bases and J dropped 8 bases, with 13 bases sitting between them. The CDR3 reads CSASYTGSGYTF. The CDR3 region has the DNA TGCAGTGCTAGTTACACAGGGAGCGGCTACACCTTC.